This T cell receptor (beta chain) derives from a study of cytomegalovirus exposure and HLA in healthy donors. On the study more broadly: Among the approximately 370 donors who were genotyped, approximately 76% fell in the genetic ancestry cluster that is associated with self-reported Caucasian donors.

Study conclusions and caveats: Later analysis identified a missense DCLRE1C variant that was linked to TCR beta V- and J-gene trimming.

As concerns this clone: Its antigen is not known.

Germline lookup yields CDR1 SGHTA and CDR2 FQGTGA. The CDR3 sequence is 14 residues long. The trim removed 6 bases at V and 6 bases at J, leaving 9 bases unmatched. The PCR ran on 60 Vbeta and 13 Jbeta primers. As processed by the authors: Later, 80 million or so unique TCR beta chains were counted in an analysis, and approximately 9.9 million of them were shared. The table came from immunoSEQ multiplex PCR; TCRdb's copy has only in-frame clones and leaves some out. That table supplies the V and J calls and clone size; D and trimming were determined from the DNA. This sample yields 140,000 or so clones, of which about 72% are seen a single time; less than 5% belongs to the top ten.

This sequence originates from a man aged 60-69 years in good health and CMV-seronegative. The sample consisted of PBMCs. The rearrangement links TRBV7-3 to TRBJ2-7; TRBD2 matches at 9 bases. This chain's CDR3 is CASSTLAGVGEQYF. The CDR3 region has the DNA TGTGCCAGCAGTACTTTAGCGGGAGTTGGCGAGCAGTACTTC.